Listed below are T cell receptor beta chains from one sample, sequenced in a study of blood T cell repertoires in COVID-19. The assay was immunoSEQ multiplex PCR, and TCRdb's table has in-frame clones only and misses some. The table shows about 140,000 clones, with about 90% occurring only once. The sequenced sample consisted of peripheral blood. The receptor source for this set is an elderly woman with acute or convalescent COVID-19. CDR3s include the opening cysteine and the closing phenylalanine or tryptophan. A D gene is named only where the DNA matches it firmly. Clone size appears in some rows only: once, few, many, or a class for an expanded clone.

CDR3aa: CASSPGQGRTEAFF
CDR3nt: TGTGCCAGCTCACCGGGACAGGGGCGTACTGAAGCTTTCTTT
abundance: NA
v_gene: TRBV18
d_gene: TRBD1
j_gene: TRBJ1-1

CDR3aa: CASSPPLAGASYEQYF
CDR3nt: TGTGCCAGCTCACCCCCACTAGCGGGGGCTTCCTACGAGCAGTACTTC
abundance: NA
v_gene: TRBV18
d_gene: TRBD2
j_gene: TRBJ2-7

CDR3aa: CASSQAGTSVDTQYF
CDR3nt: TGTGCCAGCAGCCAAGCCGGGACTAGCGTGGATACGCAGTATTTT
abundance: NA
v_gene: TRBV3-1/TRBV3-2
d_gene: TRBD2
j_gene: TRBJ2-3

CDR3aa: CASSSTGGGSPLHF
CDR3nt: TGTGCCAGCAGCTCGACAGGGGGAGGCTCACCCCTCCACTTT
abundance: NA
v_gene: TRBV7-3
d_gene: TRBD1
j_gene: TRBJ1-6

CDR3aa: CASSPGQGTIYGYTF
CDR3nt: TGTGCCAGCTCCCCGGGACAGGGGACGATCTATGGCTACACCTTC
abundance: NA
v_gene: TRBV18
d_gene: TRBD1
j_gene: TRBJ1-2

CDR3aa: CSARGATHYTF
CDR3nt: TGCAGTGCTAGGGGGGCGACTCACTACACCTTC
abundance: NA
v_gene: TRBV20-1
d_gene: NA
j_gene: TRBJ1-2

CDR3aa: CASSPSGGRASYEQYF
CDR3nt: TGTGCCAGCAGCCCCTCCGGTGGCAGGGCGTCCTACGAGCAGTACTTC
abundance: few
v_gene: TRBV5-4
d_gene: NA
j_gene: TRBJ2-7

CDR3aa: CASSEQVVWGNTIYF
CDR3nt: TGTGCCAGCAGTGAACAGGTCGTTTGGGGAAACACCATATATTTT
abundance: NA
v_gene: TRBV2
d_gene: NA
j_gene: TRBJ1-3

CDR3aa: CASSRGQNTGELFF
CDR3nt: TGTGCCAGCTCACGGGGACAAAACACCGGGGAGCTGTTTTTT
abundance: once
v_gene: TRBV18
d_gene: NA
j_gene: TRBJ2-2

CDR3aa: CAISAAGDLNTEAFF
CDR3nt: TGTGCCATCAGTGCCGCAGGGGATTTGAACACTGAAGCTTTCTTT
abundance: NA
v_gene: TRBV10-3
d_gene: NA
j_gene: TRBJ1-1

CDR3aa: CASSYSRTGINSPLHF
CDR3nt: TGTGCCAGCAGTTACTCACGGACAGGGATTAATTCACCCCTCCACTTT
abundance: NA
v_gene: TRBV6-5
d_gene: TRBD1
j_gene: TRBJ1-6

CDR3aa: CASSKGLAGTGELFF
CDR3nt: TGTGCCAGCAGCAAGGGACTAGCGGGGACCGGGGAGCTGTTTTTT
abundance: NA
v_gene: TRBV7-8
d_gene: TRBD2
j_gene: TRBJ2-2

CDR3aa: CASSLGTGGTDTQYF
CDR3nt: TGTGCCAGCAGCTTAGGGACAGGGGGCACAGATACGCAGTATTTT
abundance: NA
v_gene: TRBV11-3
d_gene: TRBD1
j_gene: TRBJ2-3

CDR3aa: CASSLEAGGSTDTQYF
CDR3nt: TGTGCCAGCAGCTTAGAAGCGGGGGGAAGCACAGATACGCAGTATTTT
abundance: NA
v_gene: TRBV11-3
d_gene: TRBD2
j_gene: TRBJ2-3

CDR3aa: CSASGSGRTTEAFF
CDR3nt: TGCAGTGCTAGTGGGTCAGGCAGAACCACCGAAGCTTTCTTT
abundance: NA
v_gene: TRBV20-1
d_gene: NA
j_gene: TRBJ1-1

CDR3aa: CASRVAGISYNEQFF
CDR3nt: TGCGCCAGCAGGGTCGCAGGGATCTCCTACAATGAGCAGTTCTTC
abundance: NA
v_gene: TRBV5-1
d_gene: NA
j_gene: TRBJ2-1

CDR3aa: CASSPVTRTSGGDTQYF
CDR3nt: TGTGCCAGCAGCCCAGTGACTCGGACTAGCGGGGGGGATACGCAGTATTTT
abundance: NA
v_gene: TRBV7-9
d_gene: TRBD2
j_gene: TRBJ2-3

CDR3aa: CASSPSGGDTEAFF
CDR3nt: TGTGCCAGCTCACCAAGCGGGGGCGACACTGAAGCTTTCTTT
abundance: once
v_gene: TRBV18
d_gene: NA
j_gene: TRBJ1-1

CDR3aa: CASSTQSGTGALSNTEAFF
CDR3nt: TGTGCCAGTAGTACCCAATCGGGGACAGGGGCCCTTTCGAACACTGAAGCTTTCTTT
abundance: NA
v_gene: TRBV19
d_gene: TRBD1
j_gene: TRBJ1-1

CDR3aa: CASSARDRVGEKLFF
CDR3nt: TGTGCCAGCAGCGCCCGGGACAGGGTGGGAGAAAAACTGTTTTTT
abundance: NA
v_gene: TRBV5-8
d_gene: TRBD1
j_gene: TRBJ1-4

CDR3aa: CASSQSRTGPYGYTF
CDR3nt: TGTGCCAGCAGCCAAAGCCGGACAGGACCCTATGGCTACACCTTC
abundance: NA
v_gene: TRBV4-2
d_gene: TRBD1
j_gene: TRBJ1-2

CDR3aa: CASSVEAGGRQETQYF
CDR3nt: TGTGCCAGCAGCGTAGAGGCGGGGGGACGACAAGAGACCCAGTACTTC
abundance: NA
v_gene: TRBV9
d_gene: TRBD2
j_gene: TRBJ2-5

CDR3aa: CASSLSPHRTREQYF
CDR3nt: TGTGCCAGCAGCTTATCCCCCCACAGGACGCGCGAGCAGTACTTC
abundance: once
v_gene: TRBV5-6
d_gene: NA
j_gene: TRBJ2-7

CDR3aa: CASSKEEDTEAFF
CDR3nt: TGCGCCAGCTCTAAGGAGGAGGACACTGAAGCTTTCTTT
abundance: NA
v_gene: TRBV5-1
d_gene: NA
j_gene: TRBJ1-1

CDR3aa: CASSFFGGNTGELFF
CDR3nt: TGTGCCAGCAGCTTTTTCGGGGGAAACACCGGGGAGCTGTTTTTT
abundance: NA
v_gene: TRBV7-3
d_gene: NA
j_gene: TRBJ2-2

CDR3aa: CASSPGQTTNEKLFF
CDR3nt: TGTGCCAGCTCACCAGGGCAGACAACTAATGAAAAACTGTTTTTT
abundance: NA
v_gene: TRBV18
d_gene: NA
j_gene: TRBJ1-4

CDR3aa: CAISVQGATDTQYF
CDR3nt: TGTGCCATCAGTGTACAGGGGGCCACAGATACGCAGTATTTT
abundance: NA
v_gene: TRBV10-3
d_gene: TRBD1
j_gene: TRBJ2-3

CDR3aa: CASSLGQGSGYEQYF
CDR3nt: TGTGCCAGCAGCTTAGGACAGGGGAGTGGGTACGAGCAGTACTTC
abundance: NA
v_gene: TRBV7-2
d_gene: TRBD1
j_gene: TRBJ2-7

CDR3aa: CASSNPTGCGSPLHF
CDR3nt: TGTGCCAGCAGCAACCCGACAGGCTGCGGTTCACCCCTCCACTTT
abundance: NA
v_gene: TRBV21-1
d_gene: NA
j_gene: TRBJ1-6

CDR3aa: CASSQDVGGTQHF
CDR3nt: TGTGCCAGCAGCCAAGACGTAGGGGGCACCCAGCATTTT
abundance: NA
v_gene: TRBV3-1/TRBV3-2
d_gene: TRBD1
j_gene: TRBJ1-5

CDR3aa: CAWSVRTGGYGGYTF
CDR3nt: TGTGCCTGGAGTGTTCGTACAGGGGGCTATGGTGGCTACACCTTC
abundance: few
v_gene: TRBV30
d_gene: TRBD1
j_gene: TRBJ1-2

CDR3aa: CASRATGVWTEAFF
CDR3nt: TGTGCCAGCAGGGCTACAGGGGTGTGGACTGAAGCTTTCTTT
abundance: NA
v_gene: TRBV2
d_gene: TRBD1
j_gene: TRBJ1-1

CDR3aa: CAISESIQAENTEAFF
CDR3nt: TGTGCCATCAGTGAGTCGATACAGGCAGAGAACACTGAAGCTTTCTTT
abundance: NA
v_gene: TRBV10-3
d_gene: NA
j_gene: TRBJ1-1

CDR3aa: CASVDGGTYNSPLHF
CDR3nt: TGTGCCAGTGTCGACGGCGGAACTTATAATTCACCCCTCCACTTT
abundance: once
v_gene: TRBV19
d_gene: NA
j_gene: TRBJ1-6

CDR3aa: CASSALDAGGYGYTF
CDR3nt: TGTGCCAGCAGCGCCCTAGACGCAGGGGGATATGGCTACACCTTC
abundance: once
v_gene: TRBV9
d_gene: TRBD1
j_gene: TRBJ1-2

CDR3aa: CASRMEGSGQYF
CDR3nt: TGCGCCAGCAGGATGGAGGGGAGCGGGCAGTACTTC
abundance: NA
v_gene: TRBV5-1
d_gene: NA
j_gene: TRBJ2-7

CDR3aa: CASSQQAISSYEQYF
CDR3nt: TGTGCCAGCAGCCAACAGGCTATCAGCTCCTACGAGCAGTACTTC
abundance: NA
v_gene: TRBV3-1/TRBV3-2
d_gene: NA
j_gene: TRBJ2-7

CDR3aa: CASSTPGQTYEQYF
CDR3nt: TGTGCCAGCAGTACTCCGGGACAGACTTACGAGCAGTACTTC
abundance: NA
v_gene: TRBV28
d_gene: TRBD1
j_gene: TRBJ2-7

CDR3aa: CASRQSRGQSYGYTF
CDR3nt: TGTGCCAGCAGACAATCCCGGGGACAGAGCTATGGCTACACCTTC
abundance: NA
v_gene: TRBV2
d_gene: TRBD1
j_gene: TRBJ1-2

CDR3aa: CASSSSGTGPLHF
CDR3nt: TGTGCCAGCAGTTCATCCGGGACAGGGCCCCTCCACTTT
abundance: NA
v_gene: TRBV27
d_gene: TRBD1
j_gene: TRBJ1-6

CDR3aa: CASSVGQMDGYTF
CDR3nt: TGTGCCAGCAGTGTGGGACAGATGGATGGCTACACCTTC
abundance: NA
v_gene: TRBV25-1
d_gene: TRBD1
j_gene: TRBJ1-2

CDR3aa: CASSRRGGTGANVLTF
CDR3nt: TGTGCCAGCAGCCGACGCGGAGGGACTGGGGCCAACGTCCTGACTTTC
abundance: NA
v_gene: TRBV7-6
d_gene: NA
j_gene: TRBJ2-6

CDR3aa: CASSVGSGANQETQYF
CDR3nt: TGTGCCAGCAGCGTAGGTTCGGGAGCAAACCAAGAGACCCAGTACTTC
abundance: NA
v_gene: TRBV9
d_gene: NA
j_gene: TRBJ2-5

CDR3aa: CASSPTTGETPLHF
CDR3nt: TGCGCCAGCAGCCCAACGACAGGGGAGACACCCCTCCACTTT
abundance: once
v_gene: TRBV5-1
d_gene: TRBD1
j_gene: TRBJ1-6

CDR3aa: CASSQDRLTDTTF
CDR3nt: TGCGCCAGCAGCCAAGATAGGCTAACGGACACAACCTTC
abundance: NA
v_gene: TRBV4-3
d_gene: NA
j_gene: TRBJ1-2

CDR3aa: CASSQVGGTGALFF
CDR3nt: TGTGCCAGCAGCCAAGTAGGGGGCACTGGGGCACTGTTTTTT
abundance: NA
v_gene: TRBV7-2
d_gene: TRBD1
j_gene: TRBJ1-4

CDR3aa: CASAKRGRLRGGYTF
CDR3nt: TGTGCCAGCGCCAAAAGGGGGCGTTTACGGGGAGGCTACACCTTC
abundance: few
v_gene: TRBV3-1/TRBV3-2
d_gene: TRBD1
j_gene: TRBJ1-2